Shown below are 11 T cell receptor beta chains from a single sample sequenced in a study of cytomegalovirus exposure and HLA in healthy donors. PCR primers comprised 60 Vbeta and 13 Jbeta primers. Some clones are missing from TCRdb's copy, which holds only in-frame ones; the method was immunoSEQ multiplex PCR. The sample comprises roughly 110,000 clones, 73% of which are singletons, and 7.8% rests with the top ten. Sequenced sample: PBMCs. These receptors were taken from a man aged 25 to 40 in good health and CMV-seronegative.

In this sample, this clone turned up once. The chain has TRBV11-2 and TRBJ2-7; D is perhaps TRBD2 (6 bases). This CDR3 is built from 12 residues. Trimming removed 5 bases from V and 6 bases from J, with 11 bases in between. The germline CDR1 and CDR2 sequences are SGHAT and FQNNGV. CDR3 residues: CASSLTRGEQYF. In nucleotides, the CDR3 is TGTGCCAGCAGCCTGACTAGGGGCGAGCAGTACTTC.

The rearrangement joins TRBV27 to TRBJ2-7; D perhaps matches TRBD1 (5 bases). Trimming took off 4 bases at V and 0 bases at J, with 13 bases between the two ends. The CDR3 runs to 15 residues. The V gene's germline CDR1 is MNHEY and CDR2 SMNVEV (reference sequence). DNA for the CDR3: TGTGCCAGCAGTTCTCCAGACAGAGGCTCCTACGAGCAGTACTTC. Encoded protein: CASSSPDRGSYEQYF.

Here the CDR3 reads CASSRTSGRSGEQYF. CDR3 nucleotides: TGTGCCAGCAGCCGGACTAGCGGGAGATCCGGCGAGCAGTACTTC. The rearrangement uses TRBV13 and TRBJ2-7; 13 positions match TRBD2. The CDR3 extends over 15 amino acids. The V gene end was trimmed by 5 bases and the J gene end by 6 bases; junction bases not matched to a gene: 7. Germline values: CDR1 PRHDT, CDR2 FYEKMQ (reference sequence). Together with reference TRBV13 and TRBJ2-7, the CDR3 gives the full variable domain: AAGVIQSPRHLIKEKRETATLKCYPIPRHDTVYWYQQGPGQDPQFLISFYEKMQSDKGSIPDRFSAQQFSDYHSELNMSSLELGDSALYFCASSRTSGRSGEQYFGPGTRLTVT.

V usage is TRBV19 and J usage is TRBJ2-6; D perhaps matches TRBD1 (6 bases). The CDR3 totals 15 residues. Germline loops: CDR1 LNHDA, CDR2 SQIVND (reference sequence). V lost 6 bases and J lost 1, with 10 bases in between. CDR3 sequence: CASSVRGSGANVLTF. CDR3 nucleotides: TGTGCCAGTAGCGTCAGGGGTTCTGGGGCCAACGTCCTGACTTTC.

This sequence joins TRBV28 and TRBJ2-1, with TRBD2 identical over 10 bases. J gave up 3 bases and V 7 bases, and 12 bases lay outside the gene matches. The germline V gene encodes CDR1 MDHEN and CDR2 SYDVKM. There are 17 residues in the CDR3. The CDR3 region has the DNA TGTGCCAGCATTCGGGGAGCGGGAGGGAGCAGCTACAATGAGCAGTTCTTC. Translation gives CASIRGAGGSSYNEQFF.

This clone was observed a handful of times. V is TRBV5-1 and J is TRBJ2-3; TRBD1 matches at 10 bases. From germline, CDR1 is SGHRS and CDR2 YFSETQ. The CDR3 length is 14 residues. V lost 4 bases and J lost 6; bases outside the gene matches: 5. The CDR3 bases are TGCGCCAGCAGCCTCGGGACAGGGGTGGATACGCAGTATTTT. It specifies CASSLGTGVDTQYF.

The chain has TRBV28 and TRBJ1-5; 8 bases agree with TRBD1. The V gene end was trimmed by 6 bases and the J gene end by 5 bases; junction bases not matched to a gene: 15. Germline V gene sequence: CDR1 MDHEN, CDR2 SYDVKM. This CDR3 has 17 residues. For the CDR3, the DNA is TGTGCCAGCAGCTCGGACAGGGCCCCCCTAAGACATCAGCCCCAGCATTTT. Protein product: CASSSDRAPLRHQPQHF.

The CDR3 is CASSLEVWLKGVFLQPQHF. CDR3 coding DNA: TGTGCCAGCAGCTTGGAAGTTTGGTTAAAGGGGGTTTTTCTTCAGCCCCAGCATTTT. The rearrangement uses TRBV5-4 and TRBJ1-5; TRBD1 might be the D (6 bases). From germline, CDR1 is SGHNT and CDR2 YYREEE (reference sequence). The CDR3 is 19 amino acids. Trimming shortened V by 0 bases and J by 6 bases, and 25 bases separated the two germline ends.

This clone was detected once. V gene TRBV5-5 combines with J gene TRBJ2-7, with a weak D call TRBD1 (6 bases). The V gene's germline CDR1 is SGHKS and CDR2 YYEKEE (reference sequence). The CDR3 covers 14 residues. With 2 bases removed from V and 2 bases from J, the gap between germline ends came to 11 bases. The CDR3 sequence is CASSLHRDTYEQYF. The CDR3 DNA is TGTGCCAGCAGCTTACACAGGGATACCTACGAGCAGTACTTC.

The chain carries TRBV5-1 and TRBJ2-7, with D hard to call. From germline, CDR1 is SGHRS and CDR2 YFSETQ. The CDR3 totals 14 residues. The ends were cut back, 6 bases at V and 4 bases at J, with 17 bases in the middle. The CDR3 reads CASTPSPSGYEQYF. The DNA of the CDR3 is TGCGCCAGCACCCCGAGCCCTAGTGGGTACGAGCAGTACTTC.

The chain joins TRBV19 to TRBJ2-3; tentative D call: TRBD2 (5 bases). The germline V and J ends were trimmed by 8 bases and 0 bases, with 18 bases remaining between them. CDR1 is LNHDA and CDR2 is SQIVND in the germline V gene (reference sequence). The CDR3 spans 16 residues. The CDR3 bases are TGTGCCAGTCAGCAAGGACTGCAGCCTAGCACAGATACGCAGTATTTT. It yields the protein CASQQGLQPSTDTQYF.